The entry that follows covers one TCR beta chain sequence. This clonotype was observed at least ten times. This receptor's antigen is unknown. Base-call qualities are not available, and no considerably larger clone is one nucleotide away. V is clipped by 8 bases and J by 4 bases, and the sequence between their germline boundaries is 20 bases long. Measured from the cysteine to the phenylalanine, the CDR3 is 15 residues long. Only the CDR3 part of the read is kept: 45 bases, read in frame from the first base. This record belongs to a study of T cells in Graves' hyperthyroidism and ophthalmopathy (dated by TCRdb to the late 2010s). About the investigation overall: Peripheral blood samples were taken at initial diagnosis, before any treatment was given. To identify TCR V-J signatures that set the groups apart, the researchers used a discovery cohort of about a hundred patients, made up of 40 to 45 with Graves' ophthalmopathy and 55 to 65 with stable Graves' hyperthyroidism. TCR Vbeta CDR3 sequencing of approximately 140 peripheral blood samples (around 45 ophthalmopathy, 75 to 80 hyperthyroidism and roughly 17 progressor patients) is reported in the paper. Whether ophthalmopathy could be predicted prospectively was tested in an independent validation cohort made up of roughly 19 hyperthyroidism patients plus 17 patients who later progressed to ophthalmopathy. The 100 or so discovery patients were randomly divided into training and test sets at a 7:3 ratio. Following sampling, methimazole starting at 30 mg daily was given to hyperthyroidism patients, and high-dose intravenous methylprednisolone was given to ophthalmopathy patients. In about 6 Graves' hyperthyroidism patients, the study also compared T-cell repertoires from thyroid tissue with T-cell repertoires from blood.

Graves' hyperthyroidism was defined as stable when no progression to ophthalmopathy occurred over 18 months of follow-up. Hyperthyroidism patients were newly diagnosed, with disease duration under 2 months, and aged 18 to 65 years. The study excluded patients with uncontrolled infections, other autoimmune diseases, pregnancy or lactation. Diagnoses relied on clinical symptoms, serum thyroxine and TRAb, thyroid ultrasound and orbital computed tomography. PBMCs were separated from around 9.1 ml of fresh peripheral blood using Ficoll-Paque density gradient centrifugation. Trizol reagent was used to extract total RNA, and RNA quality was then checked on an Agilent 2100 Bioanalyzer. Points the paper makes about the study in general: A model built on a 13 V-J signature distinguished ophthalmopathy from stable hyperthyroidism, reaching 87.88% sensitivity and around 82% specificity in cross-validation and 80%/75% in testing. During validation, the model predicted progression to ophthalmopathy a median of approximately 6 months ahead of onset, with more than 60% sensitivity and more than 72% specificity. Most expanded thyroid clonotypes (frequency above 0.001) were also found in blood, which suggests that blood repertoires may mirror thyroid immune responses. Sample size was not statistically predetermined, and investigators were not blinded to group allocation.

The TCR beta CDR3 regions were amplified from the RNA transcripts. A first-round RT-PCR of the TCR CDR3 used the HTBI primer set with the Qiagen OneStep RT-PCR kit. The libraries were constructed in a second round of multiplex PCR and then size-selected and purified. Libraries were sequenced paired-end with 100 bp reads on an Illumina HiSeq2000. Per the source publication's procedure: SOAPnuke was used to process the raw data, with reads discarded if the reads contained adapters or uncalled bases, had a mean Phred below 15, or lacked an exact constant-primer or identifier match. COPE v1.2.5 was used to merge high-quality paired reads, and clonotypes were defined as unique nucleotide sequences. MiTCR v1.1 was used to align the clonotypes against IMGT TRBV, TRBD and TRBJ reference segments. Analysis was restricted to V-J combinations with a frequency above 0.0001, which covered 98% to 99.2% of repertoires. The TCS score was defined as the ratio of F50 (clonal expansion) to E x V (chaos), calculated using BLOSUM62-based TCRdist between CDR3 peptides within each V-J. Welch's t-statistics and random forest reduced several hundred V-J features to 10 to 15, which were used in a naive Bayes classifier (R e1071). TCRdb's own reprocessing of the public reads used fastp at Q25 and MiXCR and kept productive beta chains. Every distinct CDR3 protein forms one entry, paired with its most common genes and DNA. TCRdb's processing, not the authors', yielded these V and J calls. In all, the sample holds some 560,000 distinct CDR3 sequences, and 13% to 15% of those were seen once. Approximately 13% of the sample is taken by the ten largest.

The rearranged segments are TRBV12-3 or TRBV12-4 and TRBJ2-5; TRBD2 might be the D gene, on 6 matching bases. This TCR came from a woman between 40 and 50 years old with Graves' hyperthyroidism. The source material was blood. Here is the DNA: TGTGCCAGCTGCGTTTCGTTCGGAGGGCGAGAGACCCAGTACTTC. Translated, this gives CASCVSFGGRETQYF.